Reported below is one T cell receptor (beta chain). This sample's RNA came from whole unsorted tissue. A modified ARM-PCR protocol with three rounds of nested PCR amplified TCRbeta. MiXCR, run by TCRdb on the multiplex PCR reads, gives a single entry per CDR3 protein. The table lists about 93,000 distinct CDR3 sequences, just over 65% of them singletons, with 18% in the top ten. The data stem from a study of tumor and adjacent non-tumor tissue in lung cancer. Trimming left V 0 bases short and J 7 bases short, with 33 bases between. Germline values: CDR1 SQVTM, CDR2 ANQGSEA. CDR3 length equals 20 residues.

The rearrangement links TRBV29-1 to TRBJ1-1; a possible D gene is TRBD1 (6 bases). This receptor was obtained from a man aged 55 to 70 with non-small cell lung cancer. The specimen sequenced was lung tumor tissue. CDR3 in DNA: TGCAGCGTTGAAGATCTGGGTTTGGTGTGGGGGGCGCGAGATGCGCTTGAAGCTTTCTTT. This encodes CSVEDLGLVWGARDALEAFF.